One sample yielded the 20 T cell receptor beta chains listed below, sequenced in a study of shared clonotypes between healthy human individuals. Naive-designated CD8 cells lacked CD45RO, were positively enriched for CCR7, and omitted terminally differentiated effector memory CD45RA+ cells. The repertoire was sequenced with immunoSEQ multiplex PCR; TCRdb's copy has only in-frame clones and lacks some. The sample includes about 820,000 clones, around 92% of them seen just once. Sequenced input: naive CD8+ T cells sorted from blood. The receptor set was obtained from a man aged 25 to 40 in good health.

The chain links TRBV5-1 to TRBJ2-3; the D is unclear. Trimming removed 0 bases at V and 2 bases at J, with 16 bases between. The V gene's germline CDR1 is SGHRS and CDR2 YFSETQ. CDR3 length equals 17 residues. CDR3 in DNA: TGCGCCAGCAGCTTGGCGGCAACGGGCCCCCCCACAGATACGCAGTATTTT. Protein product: CASSLAATGPPTDTQYF.

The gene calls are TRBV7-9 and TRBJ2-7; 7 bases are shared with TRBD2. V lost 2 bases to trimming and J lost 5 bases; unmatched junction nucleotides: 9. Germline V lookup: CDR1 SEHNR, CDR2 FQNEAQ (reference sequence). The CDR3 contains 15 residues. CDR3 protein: CASSLSGNHPNEQYF. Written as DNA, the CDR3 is TGTGCCAGCAGCTTAAGCGGGAATCATCCGAACGAGCAGTACTTC.

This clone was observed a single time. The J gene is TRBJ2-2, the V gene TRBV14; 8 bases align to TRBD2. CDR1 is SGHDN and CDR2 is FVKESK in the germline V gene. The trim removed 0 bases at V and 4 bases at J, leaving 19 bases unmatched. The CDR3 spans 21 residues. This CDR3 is CASSQDRFWEREISGTGELFF. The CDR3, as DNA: TGTGCCAGCAGCCAAGATCGTTTTTGGGAGCGGGAGATATCTGGCACCGGGGAGCTGTTTTTT.

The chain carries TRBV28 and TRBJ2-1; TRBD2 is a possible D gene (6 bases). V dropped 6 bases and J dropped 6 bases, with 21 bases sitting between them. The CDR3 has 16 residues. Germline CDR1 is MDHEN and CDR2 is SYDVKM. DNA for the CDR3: TGTGCCAGCAGAGGGGCTTGGGACTTAGCACTCAATGAGCAGTTCTTC. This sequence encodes CASRGAWDLALNEQFF.

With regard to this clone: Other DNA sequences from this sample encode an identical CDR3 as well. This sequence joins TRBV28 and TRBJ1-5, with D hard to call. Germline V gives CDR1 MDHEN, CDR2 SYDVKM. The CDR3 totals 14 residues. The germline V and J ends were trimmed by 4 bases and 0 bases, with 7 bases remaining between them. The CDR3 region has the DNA TGTGCCAGCAGTTGGACGGATAGCAATCAGCCCCAGCATTTT. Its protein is CASSWTDSNQPQHF.

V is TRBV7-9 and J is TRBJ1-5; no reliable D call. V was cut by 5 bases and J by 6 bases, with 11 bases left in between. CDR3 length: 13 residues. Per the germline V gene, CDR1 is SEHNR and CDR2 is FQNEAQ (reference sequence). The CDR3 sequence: CASSLSDPQPQHF. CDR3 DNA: TGTGCCAGCAGCCTGTCCGATCCTCAGCCCCAGCATTTT. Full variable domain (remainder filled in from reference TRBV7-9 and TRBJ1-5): DTGVSQNPRHKITKRGQNVTFRCDPISEHNRLYWYRQTLGQGPEFLTYFQNEAQLEKSRLLSDRFSAERPKGSFSTLEIQRTEQGDSAMYLCASSLSDPQPQHFGDGTRLSIL.

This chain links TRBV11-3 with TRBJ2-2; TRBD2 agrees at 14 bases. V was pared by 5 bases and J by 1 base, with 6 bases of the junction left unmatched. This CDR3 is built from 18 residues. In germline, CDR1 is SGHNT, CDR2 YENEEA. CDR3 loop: CASSPGTSGGVNTGELFF. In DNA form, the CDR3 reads TGTGCCAGCAGCCCCGGGACTAGCGGGGGAGTGAACACCGGGGAGCTGTTTTTT.

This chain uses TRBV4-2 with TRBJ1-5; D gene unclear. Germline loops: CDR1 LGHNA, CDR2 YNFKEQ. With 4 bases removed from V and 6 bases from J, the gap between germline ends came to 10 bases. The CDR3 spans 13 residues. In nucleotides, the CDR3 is TGTGCCAGCAGCCTTGTTGCAGGTCAGCCCCAGCATTTT. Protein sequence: CASSLVAGQPQHF.

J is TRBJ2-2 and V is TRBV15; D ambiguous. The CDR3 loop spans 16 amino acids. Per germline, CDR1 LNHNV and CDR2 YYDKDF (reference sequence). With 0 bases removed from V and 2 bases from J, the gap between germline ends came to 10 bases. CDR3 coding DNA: TGTGCCACCAGCAGAGATAGGAGTTCCAACACCGGGGAGCTGTTTTTT. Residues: CATSRDRSSNTGELFF. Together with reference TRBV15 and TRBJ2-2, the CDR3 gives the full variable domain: DAMVIQNPRYQVTQFGKPVTLSCSQTLNHNVMYWYQQKSSQAPKLLFHYYDKDFNNEADTPDNFQSRRPNTSFCFLDIRSPGLGDTAMYLCATSRDRSSNTGELFFGEGSRLTVL.

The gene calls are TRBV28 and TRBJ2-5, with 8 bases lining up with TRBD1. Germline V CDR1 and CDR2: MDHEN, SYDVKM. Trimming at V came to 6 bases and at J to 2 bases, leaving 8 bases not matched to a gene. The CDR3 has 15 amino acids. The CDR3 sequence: CASRPRGQGQETQYF. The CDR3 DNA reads TGTGCCAGCAGACCCAGGGGGCAAGGTCAAGAGACCCAGTACTTC. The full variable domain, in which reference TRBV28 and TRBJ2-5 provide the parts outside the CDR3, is DVKVTQSSRYLVKRTGEKVFLECVQDMDHENMFWYRQDPGLGLRLIYFSYDVKMKEKGDIPEGYSVSREKKERFSLILESASTNQTSMYLCASRPRGQGQETQYFGPGTRLLVL.

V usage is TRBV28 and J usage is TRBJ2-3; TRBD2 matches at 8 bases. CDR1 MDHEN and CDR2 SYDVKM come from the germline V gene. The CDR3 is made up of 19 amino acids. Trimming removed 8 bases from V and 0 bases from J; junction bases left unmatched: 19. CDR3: CASVGGGLAGSLSTDTQYF. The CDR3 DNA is TGTGCCAGCGTCGGGGGTGGGCTAGCGGGCTCGTTAAGCACAGATACGCAGTATTTT.

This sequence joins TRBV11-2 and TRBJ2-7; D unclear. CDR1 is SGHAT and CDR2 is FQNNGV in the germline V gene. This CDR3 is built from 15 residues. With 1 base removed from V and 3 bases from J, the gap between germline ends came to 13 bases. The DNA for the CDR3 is TGTGCCAGCAGCTTAGTAGGGTCCGAATACTACGAGCAGTACTTC. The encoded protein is CASSLVGSEYYEQYF.

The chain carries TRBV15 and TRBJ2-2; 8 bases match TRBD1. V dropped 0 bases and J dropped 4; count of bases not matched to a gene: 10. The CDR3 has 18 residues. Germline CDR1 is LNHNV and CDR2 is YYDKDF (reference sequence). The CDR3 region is CATSRDTRDRPFTGELFF. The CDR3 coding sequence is TGTGCCACCAGCAGAGATACACGGGACAGGCCATTCACCGGGGAGCTGTTTTTT.

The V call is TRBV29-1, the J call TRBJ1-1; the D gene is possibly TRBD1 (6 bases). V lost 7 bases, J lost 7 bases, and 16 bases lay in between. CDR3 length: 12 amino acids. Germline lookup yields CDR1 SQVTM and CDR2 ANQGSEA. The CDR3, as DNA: TGCAGCGGCACAGGGATTCCCGGTGAAGCTTTCTTT. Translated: CSGTGIPGEAFF.

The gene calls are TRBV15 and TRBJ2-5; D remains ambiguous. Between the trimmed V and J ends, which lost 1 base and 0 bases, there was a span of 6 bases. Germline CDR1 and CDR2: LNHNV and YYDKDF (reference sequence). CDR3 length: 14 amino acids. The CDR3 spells CATSRGLNQETQYF. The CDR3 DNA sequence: TGTGCCACCAGCAGAGGACTGAACCAAGAGACCCAGTACTTC.

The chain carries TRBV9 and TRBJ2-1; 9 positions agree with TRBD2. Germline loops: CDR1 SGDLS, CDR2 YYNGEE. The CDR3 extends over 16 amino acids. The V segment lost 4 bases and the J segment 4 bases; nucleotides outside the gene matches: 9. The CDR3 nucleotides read TGTGCCAGCAGCTTGAGTGTTAGCGGGGGATACAATGAGCAGTTCTTC. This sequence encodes CASSLSVSGGYNEQFF.

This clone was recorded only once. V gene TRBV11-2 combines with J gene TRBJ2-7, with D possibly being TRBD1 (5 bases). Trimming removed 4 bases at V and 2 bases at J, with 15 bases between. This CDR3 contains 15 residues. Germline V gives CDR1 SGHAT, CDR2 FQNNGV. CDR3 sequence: CASSSAQTAPYEQYF. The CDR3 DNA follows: TGTGCCAGCAGCTCAGCCCAGACAGCACCCTACGAGCAGTACTTC.

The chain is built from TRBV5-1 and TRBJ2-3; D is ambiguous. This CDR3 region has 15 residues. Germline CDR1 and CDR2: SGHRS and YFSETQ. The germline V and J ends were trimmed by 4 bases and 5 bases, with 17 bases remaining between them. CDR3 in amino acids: CASSPRVLGRDTQYF. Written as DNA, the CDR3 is TGCGCCAGCAGCCCCAGAGTTTTGGGTCGAGATACGCAGTATTTT.

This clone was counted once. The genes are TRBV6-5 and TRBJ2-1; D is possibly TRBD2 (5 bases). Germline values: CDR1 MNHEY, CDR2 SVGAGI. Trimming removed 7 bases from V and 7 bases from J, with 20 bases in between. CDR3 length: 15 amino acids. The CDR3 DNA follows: TGTGCCAGCACCCACCGGGGAGAGTACCGGAATGAGCAGTTCTTC. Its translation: CASTHRGEYRNEQFF.

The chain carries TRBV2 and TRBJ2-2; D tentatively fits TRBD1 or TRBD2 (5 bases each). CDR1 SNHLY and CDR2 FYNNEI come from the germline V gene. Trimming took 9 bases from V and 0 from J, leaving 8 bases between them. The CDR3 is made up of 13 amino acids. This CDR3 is CARRGSNTGELFF. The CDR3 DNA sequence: TGTGCCAGGAGGGGCTCGAACACCGGGGAGCTGTTTTTT.